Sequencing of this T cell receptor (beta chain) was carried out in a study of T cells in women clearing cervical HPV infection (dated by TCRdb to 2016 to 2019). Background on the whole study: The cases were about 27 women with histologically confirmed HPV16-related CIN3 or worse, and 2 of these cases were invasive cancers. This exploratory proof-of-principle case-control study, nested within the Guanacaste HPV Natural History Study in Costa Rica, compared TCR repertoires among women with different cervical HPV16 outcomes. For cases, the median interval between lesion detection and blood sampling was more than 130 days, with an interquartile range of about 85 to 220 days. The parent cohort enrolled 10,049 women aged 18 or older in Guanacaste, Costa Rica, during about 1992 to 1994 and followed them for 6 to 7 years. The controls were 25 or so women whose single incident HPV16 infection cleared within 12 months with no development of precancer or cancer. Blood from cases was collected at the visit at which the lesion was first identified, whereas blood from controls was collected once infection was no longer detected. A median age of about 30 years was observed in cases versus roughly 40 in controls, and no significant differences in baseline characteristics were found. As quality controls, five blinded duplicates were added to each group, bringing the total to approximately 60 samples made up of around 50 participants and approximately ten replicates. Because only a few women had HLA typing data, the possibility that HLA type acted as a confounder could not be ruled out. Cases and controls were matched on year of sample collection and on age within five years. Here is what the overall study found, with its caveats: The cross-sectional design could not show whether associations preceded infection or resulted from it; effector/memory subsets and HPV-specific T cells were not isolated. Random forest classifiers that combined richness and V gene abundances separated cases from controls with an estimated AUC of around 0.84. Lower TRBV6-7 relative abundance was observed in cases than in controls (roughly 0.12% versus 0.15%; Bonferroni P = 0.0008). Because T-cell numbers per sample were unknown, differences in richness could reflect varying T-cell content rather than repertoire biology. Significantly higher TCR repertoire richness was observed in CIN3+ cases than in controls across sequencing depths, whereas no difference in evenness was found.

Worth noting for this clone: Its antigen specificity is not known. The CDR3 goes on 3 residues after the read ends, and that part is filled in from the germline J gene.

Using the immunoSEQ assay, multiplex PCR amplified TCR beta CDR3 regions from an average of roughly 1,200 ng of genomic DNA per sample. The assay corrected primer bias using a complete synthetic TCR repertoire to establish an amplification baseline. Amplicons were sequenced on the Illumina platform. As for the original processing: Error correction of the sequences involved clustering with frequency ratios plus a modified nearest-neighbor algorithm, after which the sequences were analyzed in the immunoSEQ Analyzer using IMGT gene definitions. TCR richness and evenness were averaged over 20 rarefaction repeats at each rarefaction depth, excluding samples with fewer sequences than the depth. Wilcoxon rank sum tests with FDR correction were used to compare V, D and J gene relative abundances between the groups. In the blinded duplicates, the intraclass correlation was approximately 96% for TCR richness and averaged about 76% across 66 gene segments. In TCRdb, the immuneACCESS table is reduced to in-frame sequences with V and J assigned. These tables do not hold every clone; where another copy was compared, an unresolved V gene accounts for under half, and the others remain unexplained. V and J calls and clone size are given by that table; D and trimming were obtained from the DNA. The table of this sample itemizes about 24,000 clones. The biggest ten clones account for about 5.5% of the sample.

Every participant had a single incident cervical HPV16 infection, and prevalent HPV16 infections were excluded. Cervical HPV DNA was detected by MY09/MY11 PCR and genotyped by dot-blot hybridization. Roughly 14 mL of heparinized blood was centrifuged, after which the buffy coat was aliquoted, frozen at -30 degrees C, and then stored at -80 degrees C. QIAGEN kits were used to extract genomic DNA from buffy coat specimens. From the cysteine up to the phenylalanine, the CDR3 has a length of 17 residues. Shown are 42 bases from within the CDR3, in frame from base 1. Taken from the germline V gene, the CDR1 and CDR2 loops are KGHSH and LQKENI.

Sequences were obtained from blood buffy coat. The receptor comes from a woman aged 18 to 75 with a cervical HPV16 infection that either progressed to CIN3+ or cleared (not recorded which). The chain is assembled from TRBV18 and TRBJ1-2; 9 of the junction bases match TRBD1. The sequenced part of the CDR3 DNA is TGTGCCAGCTCACCGCGGATCCAGGGACAGGGCTCCTACGAC. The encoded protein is CASSPRIQGQGSYD. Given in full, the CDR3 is CASSPRIQGQGSYDYTF.